The clone carrying this T cell receptor beta chain was observed at least ten times. Its antigen is still unknown. Losses at the gene ends were 0 bases for V and 4 bases for J; bases not matched to a gene: 8. Looked up from germline, CDR1 is DFQATT and CDR2 is SNEGSKA (reference sequence). The CDR3 is 17 amino acids. These data originate in a study of T-cell reconstitution after alpha-beta-depleted transplantation in children. Study-level findings and limits: The main origin of T-cell counts and diversity one year after transplant was newly produced T cells. For some patients, TCRbeta diversity was high at day 60 because of recipient T cells and thymic progenitors that survived.

Unique molecular identifiers were incorporated during preparation of the TCRbeta library. TCRdb independently ran MiXCR on the PCR reads; one entry per CDR3 protein. The sample holds around 670,000 distinct CDR3 sequences, over 10% seen once. This material consisted of PBMCs, taken before TCRalphabeta/CD19-depleted stem cell transplant. This clonotype was obtained from a girl aged 2-9 years with congenital amegakaryocytic thrombocytopenia, due to receive a stem cell transplant. The V call is TRBV20-1, the J call TRBJ1-5; 11 nucleotides agree with TRBD1. This CDR3 is CSARDPRTGGANQPQHF. In DNA, the CDR3 is TGCAGTGCTAGAGATCCGCGGACAGGGGGCGCGAATCAGCCCCAGCATTTT.